One and the same sample provided the 21 T cell receptor beta chains below, sequenced in a study of blood T cell repertoires in COVID-19. Some clones are missing from TCRdb's copy, which holds only in-frame ones; the method was immunoSEQ multiplex PCR. The repertoire has fewer than 150,000 clones, 90% of them found once; the top ten carry roughly 11%. Sequencing was done on a sample of peripheral blood. The receptors shown here come from a woman aged 80 or over with acute or convalescent COVID-19.

V usage is TRBV5-1 and J usage is TRBJ1-1; 8 bases line up with TRBD1. After removal of 3 bases from V and 3 bases from J, the junction contained 13 bases not matched to a gene. The CDR3 sequence is 17 residues long. Germline values: CDR1 SGHRS, CDR2 YFSETQ. CDR3 nucleotide sequence: TGCGCCAGCAGCTACGCTCCGCCAGGACAGGGAGACACTGAAGCTTTCTTT. Translated, it gives CASSYAPPGQGDTEAFF.

J is TRBJ1-2 and V is TRBV21-1. TRBV21-1 is a documented pseudogene. The CDR3 contains 14 residues. The CDR3 here is CASSRPGRGHGYTF. DNA for the CDR3: TGTGCCAGCAGCAGGCCCGGGCGGGGGCATGGCTACACCTTC.

The genes are TRBV5-1 and TRBJ1-1, with TRBD1 matching over 8 bases. Germline assignment: CDR1 SGHRS and CDR2 YFSETQ. J lost 1 base, V lost 2 bases, and 4 bases had no gene match. The CDR3 length is 15 residues. The CDR3 DNA follows: TGCGCCAGCAGCTTCACGGGACAGGAGAACACTGAAGCTTTCTTT. Protein: CASSFTGQENTEAFF.

The gene calls are TRBV6-5 and TRBJ1-2, with D possibly being TRBD1 (6 bases). From germline, CDR1 is MNHEY and CDR2 SVGAGI. V dropped 2 bases and J dropped 3 bases, with 13 bases sitting between them. The CDR3 length is 15 residues. CDR3 coding DNA: TGTGCCAGCAGTTACAGGGGCAGGGGTTACTATGGCTACACCTTC. Its translation is CASSYRGRGYYGYTF.

This clone was observed once. The rearrangement joins TRBV2 to TRBJ2-2, with D possibly being TRBD1 (5 bases). Trimming cost V 5 bases and J 2 bases, with 12 bases left between them. The germline CDR1 and CDR2 sequences are SNHLY and FYNNEI. The CDR3 runs 15 residues. The chain's CDR3 is CASSPQGANTGELFF. The CDR3 bases are TGTGCCAGCAGTCCGCAGGGCGCCAACACCGGGGAGCTGTTTTTT.

This chain joins TRBV7-3 and TRBJ1-2; no firm D call. The CDR3 contains 15 residues. V shed 5 bases and J shed 5 bases, with 18 bases lying between them. Germline lookup yields CDR1 SGHTA and CDR2 FQGTGA. CDR3 DNA: TGTGCCAGCAGCCCCTCGGCAGTTAGCATATATGGCTACACCTTC. As protein: CASSPSAVSIYGYTF. The whole variable domain, remainder taken from reference TRBV7-3 and TRBJ1-2, is GAGVSQTPSNKVTEKGKYVELRCDPISGHTALYWYRQSLGQGPEFLIYFQGTGAADDSGLPNDRFFAVRPEGSVSTLKIQRTERGDSAVYLCASSPSAVSIYGYTFGSGTRLTVV.

The rearrangement uses TRBV27 and TRBJ1-2; possible D gene TRBD1, 5 bases. The CDR3 totals 14 residues. Trimming left V 3 bases short and J 4 bases short, with 12 bases between. The germline gives CDR1 MNHEY, CDR2 SMNVEV (reference sequence). The CDR3 region has the DNA TGTGCCAGCAGTTTTCTACCAGGGCCCTATGGCTACACCTTC. Its translation: CASSFLPGPYGYTF.

On this clone: This sample includes further DNA sequences coding for the same CDR3. The rearrangement uses TRBV19 and TRBJ1-5; 7 nucleotides align to TRBD1. The CDR3 consists of 14 residues. The V segment lost 2 bases and the J segment 5 bases; nucleotides outside the gene matches: 3. Germline V gene sequence: CDR1 LNHDA, CDR2 SQIVND (reference sequence). The CDR3: CASSINRGDQPQHF. CDR3 nucleotide sequence: TGTGCCAGTAGTATAAACAGGGGAGATCAGCCCCAGCATTTT.

V and J are TRBV9 and TRBJ2-4; 7 bases agree with TRBD2. This CDR3 has 16 residues. V was clipped by 4 bases and J by 1 base; unmatched bases: 8. Looked up from germline, CDR1 is SGDLS and CDR2 is YYNGEE. CDR3 loop: CASSSHPGGAKNIQYF. CDR3 coding DNA: TGTGCCAGCAGCTCCCACCCGGGAGGCGCCAAAAACATTCAGTACTTC.

The V call is TRBV5-1, the J call TRBJ1-5; possibly TRBD1 for D (5 bases). The CDR3 covers 13 residues. V was cut by 1 base and J by 5 bases, with 7 bases left in between. The germline V gene has CDR1 SGHRS and CDR2 YFSETQ. CDR3 in DNA: TGCGCCAGCAGCTTGATAGGGGATCAGCCCCAGCATTTT. The encoded protein is CASSLIGDQPQHF. Full variable domain (rest looked up from reference TRBV5-1 and TRBJ1-5): KAGVTQTPRYLIKTRGQQVTLSCSPISGHRSVSWYQQTPGQGLQFLFEYFSETQRNKGNFPGRFSGRQFSNSRSEMNVSTLELGDSALYLCASSLIGDQPQHFGDGTRLSIL.

The CDR3 spells CAWSPGPNYNQPQHF. The CDR3 nucleotides are TGTGCCTGGAGTCCAGGGCCCAACTACAATCAGCCCCAGCATTTT. The chain couples TRBV30 to TRBJ1-5; a weak D match, TRBD1 (5 bases). CDR1 GTSNPN and CDR2 SVGIG come from the germline V gene (reference sequence). V was clipped by 2 bases and J by 3 bases, with 14 bases between them. The CDR3 is made up of 15 amino acids.

The chain is built from TRBV2 and TRBJ1-1; no reliable D call. The V gene lost 7 bases and the J gene lost 4 bases, with 10 bases spanning the gap. The CDR3 spans 12 residues. CDR1 is SNHLY, CDR2 FYNNEI, per germline. The CDR3 is CASTVGSTEAFF. The CDR3 nucleotides are TGTGCCAGCACCGTAGGGAGCACTGAAGCTTTCTTT.

The rearrangement links TRBV7-3 to TRBJ1-1; tentative D call: TRBD1 (5 bases). Trimming cost V 1 base and J 3 bases, with 9 bases left between them. Germline CDR1 reads SGHTA; CDR2 reads FQGTGA. This CDR3 contains 14 residues. In DNA form, the CDR3 reads TGTGCCAGCAGCTTAAGATGGGGCGACACTGAAGCTTTCTTT. Translating it yields CASSLRWGDTEAFF. The whole variable domain, remainder taken from reference TRBV7-3 and TRBJ1-1, is GAGVSQTPSNKVTEKGKYVELRCDPISGHTALYWYRQSLGQGPEFLIYFQGTGAADDSGLPNDRFFAVRPEGSVSTLKIQRTERGDSAVYLCASSLRWGDTEAFFGQGTRLTVV.

The rearrangement uses TRBV19 and TRBJ1-6, with 10 positions matching TRBD1. V lost 10 bases and J lost 8; bases outside the gene matches: 8. The CDR3 has 14 amino acids. Germline-derived CDR1 and CDR2 are LNHDA and SQIVND (reference sequence). CDR3 DNA: TGTGCCACCGCCGGGACAGGGGTGTATTCACCCCTCCACTTT. As protein: CATAGTGVYSPLHF.

V and J are TRBV7-8 and TRBJ1-5; D is unclear. Germline V lookup: CDR1 SGHVS, CDR2 FQNEAQ. Trimming removed 1 base from V and 5 bases from J, with 6 bases in between. CDR3 length: 13 residues. The CDR3 nucleotides read TGTGCCAGCAGCTTAGTGAGCGATCAGCCCCAGCATTTT. It yields the protein CASSLVSDQPQHF.

CDR3 nucleotides: TGTGCCAGCTCCAATGGAAGGGGACAGATTACCAATGAGCAGTTCTTC. Translation: CASSNGRGQITNEQFF. The V call is TRBV18, the J call TRBJ2-1; 7 bases are a match to TRBD1. The germline V gene has CDR1 KGHSH and CDR2 LQKENI. This CDR3 has 16 amino acids. The V and J ends lost 6 bases and 6 bases, in that order; junction bases with no gene match: 14.

This clone has just a few counts. V gene TRBV6-2 or TRBV6-3 combines with J gene TRBJ1-5, with 9 bases lining up with TRBD1. J gave up 4 bases and V 6 bases, and 7 bases lay outside the gene matches. This CDR3 contains 15 residues. Germline V gives CDR1 MNHEY, CDR2 SVGEGT. CDR3 loop: CASSPGQGRNQPQHF. In nucleotides, the CDR3 is TGTGCCAGCAGCCCTGGACAGGGGCGAAATCAGCCCCAGCATTTT.

This clone was observed a few times. The chain links TRBV7-9 to TRBJ2-7; 11 nucleotides line up with TRBD1. The J segment lost 2 bases and the V segment lost 5 bases, leaving 5 bases of the junction unmatched. Germline V gene sequence: CDR1 SEHNR, CDR2 FQNEAQ (reference sequence). The CDR3 covers 15 residues. For the CDR3, the DNA is TGTGCCAGCAGCATCGGGACAGGGGGACCCTACGAGCAGTACTTC. This translates into CASSIGTGGPYEQYF.

The chain is built from TRBV5-1 and TRBJ2-3, with 9 nucleotides matching TRBD1. This CDR3 is built from 15 residues. Losses at the gene ends were 4 bases for V and 3 bases for J; bases not matched to a gene: 6. Per the germline V gene, CDR1 is SGHRS and CDR2 is YFSETQ. CDR3 nucleotide sequence: TGCGCCAGCAGCCTGGGGACAGGGAGGACAGATACGCAGTATTTT. Translated, it gives CASSLGTGRTDTQYF.

The rearrangement uses TRBV5-4 and TRBJ2-4; 9 bases agree with TRBD2. The CDR3 covers 17 residues. Germline values: CDR1 SGHNT, CDR2 YYREEE (reference sequence). After removal of 1 base from V and 0 bases from J, the junction contained 5 bases not matched to a gene. The CDR3 spells CASSLPGSGGAKNIQYF. The DNA for the CDR3 is TGTGCCAGCAGCTTGCCGGGTAGCGGGGGAGCCAAAAACATTCAGTACTTC.

V gene TRBV6-2 or TRBV6-3 combines with J gene TRBJ2-7; possibly TRBD2 for D (6 bases). Germline CDR1 is MNHEY and CDR2 is SVGEGT. V dropped 3 bases and J dropped 0 bases, with 15 bases sitting between them. The CDR3 has 16 residues. CDR3 region: CASSYTVGGVSYEQYF. The DNA for the CDR3 is TGTGCCAGCAGTTATACCGTTGGCGGGGTCTCCTACGAGCAGTACTTC.